This is a list of T cell receptor beta chains from one sample in a study of blood T cell repertoires in COVID-19. Profiled with immunoSEQ multiplex PCR; TCRdb holds only in-frame clones, not every one. The sample lists some 430,000 clones, 90% seen once, with about 0.57% in the top ten. Input material: PBMCs or T cells enriched from blood (not recorded which). The receptors originated from a man between 18 and 35 years old who had recovered from COVID-19. The CDR3 runs from the conserved cysteine through the conserved F or W. The order of the fields is clone size, D gene, V gene, J gene, CDR3 protein, CDR3 DNA. A D gene is named only where the DNA matches it firmly. For some rows the clone size is stated as once, few or many, or as a class when expanded; others skip it.

clone size: -
D gene: TRBD1
V gene: TRBV5-4
J gene: TRBJ1-4
CDR3 protein: CASSFSTGGNEKLFF
CDR3 DNA: TGTGCCAGCAGTTTTTCGACAGGGGGCAATGAAAAACTGTTTTTT

clone size: -
D gene: TRBD2
V gene: TRBV5-1
J gene: TRBJ2-3
CDR3 protein: CASSLTSGRQVDTQYF
CDR3 DNA: TGCGCCAGCAGCCTGACTAGCGGGAGACAGGTGGATACGCAGTATTTT

clone size: -
D gene: -
V gene: TRBV23-1
J gene: TRBJ1-1
CDR3 protein: CASNQNTGLAGVNTEAFF
CDR3 DNA: TGCGCCAGCAACCAAAATACAGGACTAGCGGGGGTGAACACTGAAGCTTTCTTT

clone size: -
D gene: TRBD2
V gene: TRBV24-1
J gene: TRBJ2-2
CDR3 protein: CATSVSTSVSGELFF
CDR3 DNA: TGTGCCACCAGTGTCTCGACTAGCGTCTCGGGGGAGCTGTTTTTT

clone size: once
D gene: -
V gene: TRBV5-4
J gene: TRBJ1-1
CDR3 protein: CASSLEQAHTEAFF
CDR3 DNA: TGTGCCAGCAGCTTGGAACAGGCCCACACTGAAGCTTTCTTT

clone size: -
D gene: -
V gene: TRBV5-1
J gene: TRBJ2-6
CDR3 protein: CASSLALSSSGANVLTF
CDR3 DNA: TGCGCCAGCAGCTTGGCCTTATCGAGCTCTGGGGCCAACGTCCTGACTTTC

clone size: -
D gene: -
V gene: TRBV6-4
J gene: TRBJ2-1
CDR3 protein: CASSERGGFYNEQFF
CDR3 DNA: TGTGCCAGCAGTGAACGCGGTGGATTCTACAATGAGCAGTTCTTC

clone size: -
D gene: TRBD2
V gene: TRBV27
J gene: TRBJ2-7
CDR3 protein: CASSLEGLAGSYEQYF
CDR3 DNA: TGTGCCAGCAGTTTAGAGGGACTAGCGGGGTCCTACGAGCAGTACTTC

clone size: -
D gene: TRBD2
V gene: TRBV29-1
J gene: TRBJ2-6
CDR3 protein: CSVPAGGGGSSGANVLTF
CDR3 DNA: TGCAGCGTTCCCGCGGGAGGCGGCGGGTCCTCTGGGGCCAACGTCCTGACTTTC

clone size: -
D gene: TRBD1
V gene: TRBV30
J gene: TRBJ1-5
CDR3 protein: CAWGRTGGQPQHF
CDR3 DNA: TGTGCCTGGGGACGGACAGGGGGCCAGCCCCAGCATTTT

clone size: -
D gene: -
V gene: TRBV18
J gene: TRBJ2-3
CDR3 protein: CASSPLVTDTQYF
CDR3 DNA: TGTGCCAGCTCACCACTAGTCACAGATACGCAGTATTTT

clone size: -
D gene: -
V gene: TRBV10-1
J gene: TRBJ1-5
CDR3 protein: CASSESKDINQPQHF
CDR3 DNA: TGCGCCAGCAGTGAGTCGAAGGACATAAATCAGCCCCAGCATTTT

clone size: -
D gene: -
V gene: TRBV11-3
J gene: TRBJ1-3
CDR3 protein: CASSFEGGNTIYF
CDR3 DNA: TGTGCCAGCAGCTTTGAGGGCGGAAACACCATATATTTT

clone size: -
D gene: -
V gene: TRBV2
J gene: TRBJ2-1
CDR3 protein: CASRQGIAYNEQFF
CDR3 DNA: TGTGCCAGCAGGCAGGGGATCGCCTACAATGAGCAGTTCTTC

clone size: -
D gene: -
V gene: TRBV15
J gene: TRBJ1-6
CDR3 protein: CATSRVFLRVENNSPLHF
CDR3 DNA: TGTGCCACCAGCAGAGTTTTTCTTCGGGTCGAGAATAATTCACCCCTCCACTTT

clone size: -
D gene: -
V gene: TRBV2
J gene: TRBJ2-5
CDR3 protein: CASSQGGEETQYF
CDR3 DNA: TGTGCCAGCAGTCAAGGGGGGGAAGAGACCCAGTACTTC

clone size: -
D gene: -
V gene: TRBV28
J gene: TRBJ1-1
CDR3 protein: CASSFLLPGQNTEAFF
CDR3 DNA: TGTGCCAGCAGTTTTCTCTTACCTGGACAGAACACTGAAGCTTTCTTT

clone size: -
D gene: TRBD2
V gene: TRBV7-9
J gene: TRBJ2-2
CDR3 protein: CASSLAPSGNTGELFF
CDR3 DNA: TGTGCCAGCAGCTTAGCCCCTAGCGGAAACACCGGGGAGCTGTTTTTT

clone size: -
D gene: -
V gene: TRBV6-5
J gene: TRBJ1-5
CDR3 protein: CASRPTPSVRQPQHF
CDR3 DNA: TGTGCCAGCAGACCGACTCCCTCAGTAAGACAGCCCCAGCATTTT

clone size: -
D gene: TRBD1
V gene: TRBV29-1
J gene: TRBJ1-2
CDR3 protein: CSARRGQGYYGYTF
CDR3 DNA: TGCAGCGCTCGGCGGGGACAGGGATACTATGGCTACACCTTC

clone size: once
D gene: TRBD1
V gene: TRBV18
J gene: TRBJ1-3
CDR3 protein: CASSPYPGQGPANSGNTIYF
CDR3 DNA: TGTGCCAGCTCACCCTATCCGGGACAGGGGCCCGCTAACTCTGGAAACACCATATATTTT

clone size: -
D gene: -
V gene: TRBV19
J gene: TRBJ1-6
CDR3 protein: CASSMGKLDSLGSPLHF
CDR3 DNA: TGTGCCAGTAGTATGGGAAAATTGGACTCACTGGGTTCACCCCTCCACTTT

clone size: -
D gene: -
V gene: TRBV4-1
J gene: TRBJ2-2
CDR3 protein: CASSRSEGNTGELFF
CDR3 DNA: TGCGCCAGCAGCCGGTCCGAGGGGAACACCGGGGAGCTGTTTTTT

clone size: -
D gene: -
V gene: TRBV3-1/TRBV3-2
J gene: TRBJ2-7
CDR3 protein: CASSQVLRIGSKQYF
CDR3 DNA: TGTGCCAGCAGCCAAGTGCTGCGGATTGGGTCAAAGCAGTACTTC

clone size: once
D gene: -
V gene: TRBV5-6
J gene: TRBJ1-3
CDR3 protein: CASSVVAGGGNTIYF
CDR3 DNA: TGTGCCAGCAGCGTGGTTGCGGGCGGTGGAAACACCATATATTTT

clone size: -
D gene: TRBD1
V gene: TRBV11-2
J gene: TRBJ2-1
CDR3 protein: CASSLPGQGANEQFF
CDR3 DNA: TGTGCCAGCAGCTTACCGGGACAGGGGGCCAATGAGCAGTTCTTC

clone size: -
D gene: -
V gene: TRBV15
J gene: TRBJ2-5
CDR3 protein: CATRQYEGGNQETQYF
CDR3 DNA: TGTGCCACCAGGCAATACGAAGGGGGTAACCAAGAGACCCAGTACTTC

clone size: -
D gene: TRBD1
V gene: TRBV7-9
J gene: TRBJ1-1
CDR3 protein: CASSLEGAGGTEAFF
CDR3 DNA: TGTGCCAGCAGCTTAGAGGGGGCAGGGGGTACTGAAGCTTTCTTT

clone size: -
D gene: TRBD1
V gene: TRBV9
J gene: TRBJ2-3
CDR3 protein: CASSAGQGGADTQYF
CDR3 DNA: TGTGCCAGCAGCGCGGGACAGGGCGGTGCAGATACGCAGTATTTT

clone size: -
D gene: TRBD2
V gene: TRBV28
J gene: TRBJ2-2
CDR3 protein: CASSFGLARTGELFF
CDR3 DNA: TGTGCCAGCAGTTTCGGACTAGCGAGGACCGGGGAGCTGTTTTTT

clone size: -
D gene: TRBD1
V gene: TRBV6-5
J gene: TRBJ2-2
CDR3 protein: CASRRQGLNTGELFF
CDR3 DNA: TGTGCCAGCAGGCGACAGGGGCTGAACACCGGGGAGCTGTTTTTT

clone size: -
D gene: TRBD2
V gene: TRBV9
J gene: TRBJ2-1
CDR3 protein: CASSASSGGAHEQFF
CDR3 DNA: TGTGCCAGCAGCGCTTCTAGCGGGGGGGCACATGAGCAGTTCTTC

clone size: -
D gene: -
V gene: TRBV5-6
J gene: TRBJ1-4
CDR3 protein: CASSPGRREKLFF
CDR3 DNA: TGTGCCAGCAGCCCTGGTAGGAGAGAAAAACTGTTTTTT

clone size: -
D gene: -
V gene: TRBV7-9
J gene: TRBJ2-7
CDR3 protein: CASSFAGSYEQYF
CDR3 DNA: TGTGCCAGCAGCTTTGCAGGATCCTACGAGCAGTACTTC

clone size: -
D gene: -
V gene: TRBV11-2
J gene: TRBJ1-1
CDR3 protein: CASSQITEAFF
CDR3 DNA: TGTGCCAGCAGCCAAATCACTGAAGCTTTCTTT

clone size: -
D gene: -
V gene: TRBV6-5
J gene: TRBJ1-5
CDR3 protein: CASSRGQSDQPQHF
CDR3 DNA: TGTGCCAGCAGCCGAGGACAGTCCGATCAGCCCCAGCATTTT

clone size: -
D gene: TRBD1
V gene: TRBV19
J gene: TRBJ1-5
CDR3 protein: CASTEQGGRNQPQHF
CDR3 DNA: TGTGCCAGTACCGAGCAGGGGGGCCGCAATCAGCCCCAGCATTTT

clone size: -
D gene: -
V gene: TRBV10-3
J gene: TRBJ1-1
CDR3 protein: CATTPTAGSVTEAFF
CDR3 DNA: TGTGCCACCACTCCGACAGCGGGGAGTGTGACTGAAGCTTTCTTT

clone size: -
D gene: -
V gene: TRBV5-1
J gene: TRBJ2-7
CDR3 protein: CASSRTADSYEQYF
CDR3 DNA: TGCGCCAGCAGCCGGACAGCCGATTCCTACGAGCAGTACTTC

clone size: -
D gene: TRBD1
V gene: TRBV5-1
J gene: TRBJ2-7
CDR3 protein: CASSLEPLGQSYEQYF
CDR3 DNA: TGCGCCAGCAGCTTGGAACCTTTGGGACAGTCCTACGAGCAGTACTTC

clone size: -
D gene: TRBD1
V gene: TRBV9
J gene: TRBJ1-3
CDR3 protein: CASSEEGARGNTIYF
CDR3 DNA: TGTGCCAGCAGCGAGGAGGGGGCGCGAGGAAACACCATATATTTT

clone size: -
D gene: -
V gene: TRBV19
J gene: TRBJ2-7
CDR3 protein: CASSIPGNWNEQYF
CDR3 DNA: TGTGCCAGTAGTATCCCCGGGAACTGGAACGAGCAGTACTTC

clone size: -
D gene: TRBD2
V gene: TRBV5-1
J gene: TRBJ2-7
CDR3 protein: CASSFASGRTYEQYF
CDR3 DNA: TGCGCCAGCAGCTTCGCTAGCGGGAGAACCTACGAGCAGTACTTC

clone size: -
D gene: -
V gene: TRBV2
J gene: TRBJ1-4
CDR3 protein: CASGIEGGNEKLFF
CDR3 DNA: TGTGCCAGCGGAATCGAAGGGGGAAATGAAAAACTGTTTTTT

clone size: few
D gene: TRBD1
V gene: TRBV5-6
J gene: TRBJ1-3
CDR3 protein: CASSFDRGMSGNTIYF
CDR3 DNA: TGTGCCAGCAGCTTCGACAGGGGAATGTCTGGAAACACCATATATTTT

clone size: once
D gene: TRBD2
V gene: TRBV11-2
J gene: TRBJ2-2
CDR3 protein: CASSWLASSGSYGELFF
CDR3 DNA: TGTGCCAGCAGCTGGCTTGCTTCTAGCGGGAGTTACGGGGAGCTGTTTTTT

clone size: few
D gene: TRBD1
V gene: TRBV19
J gene: TRBJ1-5
CDR3 protein: CASSMADRGNQPQHF
CDR3 DNA: TGTGCCAGTAGTATGGCCGACAGGGGCAATCAGCCCCAGCATTTT

clone size: -
D gene: -
V gene: TRBV3-1/TRBV3-2
J gene: TRBJ2-1
CDR3 protein: CASSQVEQFF
CDR3 DNA: TGTGCCAGCAGCCAAGTAGAGCAGTTCTTC

clone size: -
D gene: TRBD2
V gene: TRBV19
J gene: TRBJ2-1
CDR3 protein: CASSNPPGRPPYNEQFF
CDR3 DNA: TGTGCCAGTAGTAACCCCCCCGGGAGGCCCCCTTACAATGAGCAGTTCTTC

clone size: -
D gene: -
V gene: TRBV7-8
J gene: TRBJ1-3
CDR3 protein: CASSARASEGNTIYF
CDR3 DNA: TGTGCCAGCAGCGCGCGGGCTTCCGAAGGAAACACCATATATTTT

clone size: -
D gene: -
V gene: TRBV3-1/TRBV3-2
J gene: TRBJ1-4
CDR3 protein: CASSPTSEGEKLFF
CDR3 DNA: TGTGCCAGCAGCCCAACCTCGGAGGGTGAAAAACTGTTTTTT

clone size: few
D gene: TRBD1
V gene: TRBV7-3
J gene: TRBJ1-2
CDR3 protein: CASSASGTVGYTF
CDR3 DNA: TGTGCCAGCAGCGCCTCCGGGACAGTTGGCTACACCTTC

clone size: -
D gene: TRBD2
V gene: TRBV18
J gene: TRBJ2-2
CDR3 protein: CASSQRTSGTGTGELFF
CDR3 DNA: TGTGCCAGCTCCCAAAGGACTAGCGGGACGGGGACCGGGGAGCTGTTTTTT

clone size: -
D gene: -
V gene: TRBV6-5
J gene: TRBJ1-1
CDR3 protein: CASKAGSDTEAFF
CDR3 DNA: TGTGCCAGCAAGGCGGGATCAGACACTGAAGCTTTCTTT

clone size: -
D gene: TRBD1
V gene: TRBV6-5
J gene: TRBJ1-2
CDR3 protein: CASRSPGQGFDGYTF
CDR3 DNA: TGTGCCAGCAGGTCACCGGGACAGGGGTTTGATGGCTACACCTTC

clone size: -
D gene: TRBD1
V gene: TRBV28
J gene: TRBJ1-1
CDR3 protein: CASSFSDREAFF
CDR3 DNA: TGTGCCAGCAGTTTCTCGGACAGGGAAGCTTTCTTT

clone size: -
D gene: TRBD1
V gene: TRBV25-1
J gene: TRBJ1-1
CDR3 protein: CASSELGTGVGTEAFF
CDR3 DNA: TGTGCCAGCAGTGAATTAGGGACAGGGGTCGGCACTGAAGCTTTCTTT

clone size: -
D gene: TRBD1
V gene: TRBV10-3
J gene: TRBJ2-5
CDR3 protein: CAISDVPGTGRETQYF
CDR3 DNA: TGTGCCATCAGTGATGTTCCAGGGACAGGGAGGGAGACCCAGTACTTC